This T cell receptor (beta chain) derives from a study of cytotoxic CD8 clonotypes in ibrutinib-treated CLL. Sequencing sought depths of 1 in 200,000 to 1 in 1 million T cells. Data came from immunoSEQ multiplex PCR; TCRdb stores just in-frame clones and leaves some out. Of tens of thousands of clones in the sample, around four fifths are singletons; the top ten hold more than 35%. The sample was PBMCs, taken after 24 months of ibrutinib treatment. The TCR was taken from a human donor with chronic lymphocytic leukemia.

In nucleotides, the CDR3 is TGTGCCAGTAGGGCCGACAGGGTCGGGAATCAGCCCCAGCATTTT. Translated: CASRADRVGNQPQHF. The chain is built from TRBV19 and TRBJ1-5; 7 bases are shared with TRBD1. The germline CDR1 and CDR2 sequences are LNHDA and SQIVND (reference sequence). V was pared by 6 bases and J by 4 bases, with 9 bases of the junction left unmatched. CDR3 length: 15 residues.